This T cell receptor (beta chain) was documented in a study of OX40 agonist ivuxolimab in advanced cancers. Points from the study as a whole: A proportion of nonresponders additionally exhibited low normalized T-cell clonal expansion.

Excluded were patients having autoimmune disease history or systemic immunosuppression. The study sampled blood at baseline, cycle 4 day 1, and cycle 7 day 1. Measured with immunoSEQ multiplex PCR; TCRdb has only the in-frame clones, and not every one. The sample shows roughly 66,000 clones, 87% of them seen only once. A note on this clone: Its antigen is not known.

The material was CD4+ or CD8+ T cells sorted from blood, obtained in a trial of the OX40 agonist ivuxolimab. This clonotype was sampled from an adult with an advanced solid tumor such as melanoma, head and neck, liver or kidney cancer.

The CDR3 DNA is TGTGCCAGCAGCTTAAGAGGGGGCCAGGCGACCAATCAGCCCCAGCATTTT. This encodes CASSLRGGQATNQPQHF. This chain joins TRBV7-8 and TRBJ1-5, with TRBD1 matching over 7 bases. Germline assignment: CDR1 SGHVS and CDR2 FQNEAQ. The CDR3 totals 17 residues. After removal of 2 bases from V and 3 bases from J, the junction contained 10 bases not matched to a gene.